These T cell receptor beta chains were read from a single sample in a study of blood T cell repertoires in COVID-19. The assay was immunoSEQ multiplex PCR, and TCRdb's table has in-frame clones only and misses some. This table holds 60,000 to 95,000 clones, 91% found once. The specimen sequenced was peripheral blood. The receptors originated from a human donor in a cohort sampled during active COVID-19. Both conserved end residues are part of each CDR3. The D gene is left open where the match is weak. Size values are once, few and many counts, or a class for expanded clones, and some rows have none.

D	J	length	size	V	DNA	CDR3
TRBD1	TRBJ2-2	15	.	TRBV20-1	TGCAGTGCTAGTGCCGGGACAGGTAACACCGGGGAGCTGTTTTTT	CSASAGTGNTGELFF
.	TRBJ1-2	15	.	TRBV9	TGTGCCAGCACCCTCCAAGGGGAAGCTAACTATGGCTACACCTTC	CASTLQGEANYGYTF
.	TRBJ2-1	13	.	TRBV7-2	TGTGCCAGCAGCTTACCCCTACACAATGAGCAGTTCTTC	CASSLPLHNEQFF
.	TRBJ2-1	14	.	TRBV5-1	TGCGCCAGCAGCTTGGCCCCTTCCGAACAGGAGCAGTTCTTC	CASSLAPSEQEQFF
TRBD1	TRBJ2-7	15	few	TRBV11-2	TGTGCCAGCAGCATGAACAGGGGCCCAAACTACGAGCAGTACTTC	CASSMNRGPNYEQYF
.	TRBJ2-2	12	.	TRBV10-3	TGTGCCATTTCAGCGAACACCGGGGAGCTGTTTTTT	CAISANTGELFF
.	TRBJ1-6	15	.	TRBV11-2	TGTGCCAGCAGCTTAGGTACACAATATAATTCACCCCTCCACTTT	CASSLGTQYNSPLHF
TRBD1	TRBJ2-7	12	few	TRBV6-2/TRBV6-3	TGTGCCAGCAGTCCCCAGGGGGCCGAGCAGTACTTC	CASSPQGAEQYF
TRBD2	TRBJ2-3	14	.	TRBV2	TGTGCCAGCAGTGAATTAACTAGCGGGGGGACGCAGTATTTT	CASSELTSGGTQYF
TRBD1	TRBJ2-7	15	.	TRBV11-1	TGTGCCAGCAGCTCCCGACAGGGCCTGGCCTACGAGCAGTACTTC	CASSSRQGLAYEQYF
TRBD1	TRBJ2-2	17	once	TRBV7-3	TGTGCCAGCAGCTTAAGAGGAGACAGGGGGCGCATCGGGGAGCTGTTTTTT	CASSLRGDRGRIGELFF
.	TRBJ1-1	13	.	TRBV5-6	TGTGCCAGCAGCTTGGACAGGAACACTGAAGCTTTCTTT	CASSLDRNTEAFF
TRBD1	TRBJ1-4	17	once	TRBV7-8	TGTGCCAGCAGCTTAGGCCGAGGACAGGAAAGTACTGAAAAACTGTTTTTT	CASSLGRGQESTEKLFF
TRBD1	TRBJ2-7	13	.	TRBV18	TGTGCCAGCTCACCGGACAGGGGAGGTGAGCAGTACTTC	CASSPDRGGEQYF
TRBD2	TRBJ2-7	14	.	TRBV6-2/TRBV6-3	TGTGCCAGCAGCCCTCGAGCGGGGGTCCACGAGCAGTACTTC	CASSPRAGVHEQYF
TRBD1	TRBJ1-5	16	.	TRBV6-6	TGTGCCAGCAGTTCCACTGGGGGGAAGGGGGCTCAGCCCCAGCATTTT	CASSSTGGKGAQPQHF
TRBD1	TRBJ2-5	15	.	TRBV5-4	TGTGCCAGCAGATCCGGACAGGTCCGCCAAGAGACCCAGTACTTC	CASRSGQVRQETQYF
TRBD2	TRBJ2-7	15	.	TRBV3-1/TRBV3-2	TGTGCCAGCAGCCCAAGAACTAGCGGGACCTACGAGCAGTACTTC	CASSPRTSGTYEQYF
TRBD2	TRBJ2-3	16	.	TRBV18	TGTGCCAGCTCACCAGGGCTAGCGGGGGGGCCGGATACGCAGTATTTT	CASSPGLAGGPDTQYF
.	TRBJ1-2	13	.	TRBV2	TGTGCCAGCAGTGAGGTCGCAGGGAATGGCTACACCTTC	CASSEVAGNGYTF
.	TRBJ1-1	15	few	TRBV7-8	TGTGCCAGCAGCTTAGCGCCCCGGGGGGGTGTAGAAGCTTTCTTT	CASSLAPRGGVEAFF
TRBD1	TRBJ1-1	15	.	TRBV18	TGTGCCAGCTCACGGTCGACAGGGCTGAACACTGAAGCTTTCTTT	CASSRSTGLNTEAFF
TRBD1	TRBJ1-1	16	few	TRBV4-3	TGCGCCAGCAGCCAGAGATGGACAGGGGGGTCCACTGAAGCTTTCTTT	CASSQRWTGGSTEAFF
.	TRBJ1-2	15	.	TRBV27	TGTGCCAGCAGTTTGAACAGGGCCTCCCTCGGGAGCTACACCTTC	CASSLNRASLGSYTF
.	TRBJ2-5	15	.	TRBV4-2	TGTGCCAGCAGCCAGGATGGGGCGGTCCAAGAGACCCAGTACTTC	CASSQDGAVQETQYF
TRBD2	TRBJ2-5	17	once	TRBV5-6	TGTGCCAGCAGCTCCATAGTCGGTAGCGGGGGGCCAGAGACCCAGTACTTC	CASSSIVGSGGPETQYF
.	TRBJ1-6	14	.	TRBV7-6	TGTGCCAGCAGCCCTAGCTCCTATAATTCACCCCTCCACTTT	CASSPSSYNSPLHF
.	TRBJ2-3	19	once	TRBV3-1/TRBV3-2	TGTGCCAGCAGCCAAGGAACAGCGGGCCATCTCTGGGGCACAGATACGCAGTATTTT	CASSQGTAGHLWGTDTQYF
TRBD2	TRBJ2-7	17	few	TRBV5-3	TGTGCCAGAAGCCTCCTCCCGGGACTAGCAATGTCCTACGAGCAGTACTTC	CARSLLPGLAMSYEQYF
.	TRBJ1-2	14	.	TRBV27	TGTGCCAGCAGCCCGACCCCGGGGGTCTATGGCTACACCTTC	CASSPTPGVYGYTF
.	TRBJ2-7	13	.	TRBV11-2	TGTGCCAGCAGCTCGGGACTTACCTACGAGCAGTACTTC	CASSSGLTYEQYF
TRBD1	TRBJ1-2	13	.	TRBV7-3	TGTGCCAGCAGCCAGGACAGGGGCTATGGCTACACCTTC	CASSQDRGYGYTF
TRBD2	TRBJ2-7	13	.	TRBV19	TGTGCCAGTAGGGGACTAAACCGATACGAGCAGTACTTC	CASRGLNRYEQYF
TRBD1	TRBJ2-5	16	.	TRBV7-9	TGTGCCAGCAGCACCGGACAGGGCCCCTACCAAGAGACCCAGTACTTC	CASSTGQGPYQETQYF
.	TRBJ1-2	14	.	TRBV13	TGTGCCAGCAGCGTGGACCGCACCCGAGGGGGCTACACCTTC	CASSVDRTRGGYTF
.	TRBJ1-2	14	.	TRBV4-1	TGCGCCAGCAGCCAAGATACACAGGGTCCTGGCTACACCTTC	CASSQDTQGPGYTF
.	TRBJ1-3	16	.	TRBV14	TGTGCCAGCAGCCACATAGATTGGAGCTCTGGAAACACCATATATTTT	CASSHIDWSSGNTIYF
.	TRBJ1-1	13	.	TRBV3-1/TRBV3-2	TGTGCCAGCAGCCGGGGGGAGGGGGCTGAAGCTTTCTTT	CASSRGEGAEAFF
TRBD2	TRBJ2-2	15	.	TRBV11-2	TGTGCCAGCAGCTCCTCGGGGAGGGCCACCGGGGAGCTGTTTTTT	CASSSSGRATGELFF